What follows describes a single T cell receptor (beta chain). Its target is not known. The repertoire was sequenced with immunoSEQ multiplex PCR; TCRdb's copy has only in-frame clones and lacks some. The data contain some 19,000 clones, 70% to 85% of them seen just once; the ten biggest clones take up roughly 40%. This sample was taken from a study of T cell responses to AZD1222 COVID-19 vaccine. The study's findings and limits: Nearly half of spike-specific TCRs reportedly target unmutated variant regions.

The germline CDR1 and CDR2 sequences are MNHEY and SMNVEV (reference sequence). With V trimmed by 8 bases and J by 2 bases, 7 bases remained unmatched. The CDR3 covers 15 residues. The source of this sequence is an adult in good health. The chain couples TRBV27 to TRBJ2-3; TRBD2 agrees at 10 bases. The source material was peripheral blood, sampled on day 0 of AZD1222 vaccination. DNA for the CDR3: TGTGCCAGCCGATTTAGCGGGGGGTACACAGATACGCAGTATTTT. Its translation is CASRFSGGYTDTQYF.